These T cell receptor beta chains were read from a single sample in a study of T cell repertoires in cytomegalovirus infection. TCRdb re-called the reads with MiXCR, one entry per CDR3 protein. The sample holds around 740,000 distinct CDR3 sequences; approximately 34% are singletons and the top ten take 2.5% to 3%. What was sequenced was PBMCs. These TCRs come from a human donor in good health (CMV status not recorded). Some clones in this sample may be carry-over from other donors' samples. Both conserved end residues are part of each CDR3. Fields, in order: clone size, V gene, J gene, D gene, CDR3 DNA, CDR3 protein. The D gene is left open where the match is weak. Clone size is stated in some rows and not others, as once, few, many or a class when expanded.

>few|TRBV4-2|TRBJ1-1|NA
TGTGCCAGCAGCCAAGAGATTCGAGCGAACACTGAAGCTTTCTTT
CASSQEIRANTEAFF
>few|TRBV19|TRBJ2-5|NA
TGTGCCAGTAGTCCCACTGCCTCTGAGACCCAGTACTTC
CASSPTASETQYF
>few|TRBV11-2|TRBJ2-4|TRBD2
TGTGCCAGCAGCCCCAGACTAGCGGGAGAGCGGAGAGAGGCCAAAAACATTCAGTACTTC
CASSPRLAGERREAKNIQYF
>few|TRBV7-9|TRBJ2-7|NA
TGTGCCAGCAGTGGGAAGGCCTCCGGGGCCTACGAGCAGTACTTC
CASSGKASGAYEQYF
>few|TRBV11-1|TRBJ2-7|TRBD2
TGTGCCAGCAGCCGGAAGCGGGAGTATTCCTACGAGCAGTACTTC
CASSRKREYSYEQYF
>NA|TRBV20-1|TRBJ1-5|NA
TGCAGTGCTAGAGTAGGGGCGGAGCCCCAGCATTTT
CSARVGAEPQHF
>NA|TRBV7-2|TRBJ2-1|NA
TGTGCCAGCATCCTCCTTCCGGGGGAGCAGTTCTTC
CASILLPGEQFF
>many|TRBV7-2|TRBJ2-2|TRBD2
TGTGCCAGCAGCTTATTGGTAGCGGGGGGTGTCACCGGGGAGCTGTTTTTT
CASSLLVAGGVTGELFF
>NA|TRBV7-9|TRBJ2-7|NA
TGTGCCAGCAGCTTAGAGGAAGGGACACCACACGCCGAGCAGTACTTC
CASSLEEGTPHAEQYF
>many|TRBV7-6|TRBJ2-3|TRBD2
TGTGCCAGCAGTCTAGTGGGAGGGAGGCCAGATACGCAGTATTTT
CASSLVGGRPDTQYF
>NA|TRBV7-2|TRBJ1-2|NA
TGTGTCAGCAGCTTAGAGGCAGCGGCAGGGTTAAGCTATGGCTACACCTTC
CVSSLEAAAGLSYGYTF
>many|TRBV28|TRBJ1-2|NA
TGTGCCAGCAGCCCCGACAGGAGTTATGGCTACACCTTC
CASSPDRSYGYTF
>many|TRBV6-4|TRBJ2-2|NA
TGTGCCAGCAGTGACAGGGACACCGGGGAGCTGTTTTTT
CASSDRDTGELFF
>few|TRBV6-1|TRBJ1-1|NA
TGTGCCAGCAGTGAACTCCCGGGGGTAGACACTGAAGCTTTCTTT
CASSELPGVDTEAFF
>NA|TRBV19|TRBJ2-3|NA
TGTGCCAGTAGTACCCAGCGGGTTTGGACAGATACGCAGTATTTT
CASSTQRVWTDTQYF
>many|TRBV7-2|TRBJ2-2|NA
TGTGCCAGCAGCGTTGTCCCGAGGGAGCTGTTTTTT
CASSVVPRELFF
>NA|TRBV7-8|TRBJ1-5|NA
TGTGCCAGCAGCTTAGATTCGGCAGGGACGGGTCGTCAGCCCCAGCATTTT
CASSLDSAGTGRQPQHF
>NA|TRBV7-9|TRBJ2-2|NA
TGTGCCAGCAGCTTAGCTCGCTTTCTGACGGAGGGAAGAGGGGAGCTGTTTTTT
CASSLARFLTEGRGELFF
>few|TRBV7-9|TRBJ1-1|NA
TGTGCCAGCAGCTTATTAACAGGGTCCAGTGAAGCTTTCTTT
CASSLLTGSSEAFF
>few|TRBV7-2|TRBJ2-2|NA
TGTGCCAGCATCGGGGACACCGGGGAGCTGTTTTTT
CASIGDTGELFF
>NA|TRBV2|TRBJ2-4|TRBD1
TGTGCCAGCAGTGAAGGGACAGGGTTCTTCAGCAGACTAGCCAAAAACATTCAGTACTTC
CASSEGTGFFSRLAKNIQYF
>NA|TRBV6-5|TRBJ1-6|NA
TGTGCCAGCACCAATATGGGGAGGGGAGCTTCACCCCTCCACTTT
CASTNMGRGASPLHF
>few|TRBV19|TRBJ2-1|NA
TGTGCCAGTAGTACGGGAGCTCGGTCCTACAATGAGCAGTTCTTC
CASSTGARSYNEQFF